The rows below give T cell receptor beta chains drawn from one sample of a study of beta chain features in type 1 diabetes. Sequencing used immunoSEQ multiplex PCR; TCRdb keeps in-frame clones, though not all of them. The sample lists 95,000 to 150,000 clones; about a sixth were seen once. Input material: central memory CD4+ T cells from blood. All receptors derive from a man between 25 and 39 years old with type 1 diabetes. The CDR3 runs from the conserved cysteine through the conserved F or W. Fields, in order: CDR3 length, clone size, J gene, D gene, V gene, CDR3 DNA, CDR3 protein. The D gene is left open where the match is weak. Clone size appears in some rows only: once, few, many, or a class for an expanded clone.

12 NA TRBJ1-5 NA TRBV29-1 TGCAGCGTTGGACAGTTCAATCAGCCCCAGCATTTT CSVGQFNQPQHF
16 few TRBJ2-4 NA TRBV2 TGTGCCAGCAGTGAAGGTCTAGCGCCAGCCAAAAACATTCAGTACTTC CASSEGLAPAKNIQYF
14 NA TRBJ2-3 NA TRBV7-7 TGTGCCAGCAGCCTACTGGGTGCTTCAGCTACGCAGTATTTT CASSLLGASATQYF
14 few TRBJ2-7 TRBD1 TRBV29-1 TGCAGCGCCGAAGGACAGGGGGGAACCTACGAGCAGTACTTC CSAEGQGGTYEQYF
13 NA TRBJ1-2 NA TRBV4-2 TGTGCCAGCAGCCAAGAGCGGCAGTATGGCTACACCTTC CASSQERQYGYTF
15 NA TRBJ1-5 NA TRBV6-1 TGTGCCAGCACCCAACGACAGGCCAAGGGGGGGTCCCAGCATTTT CASTQRQAKGGSQHF
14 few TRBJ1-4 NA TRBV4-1 TGCGCCAGCAGCCCAACAGGAGGGGAGGTAAAACTGTTTTTT CASSPTGGEVKLFF
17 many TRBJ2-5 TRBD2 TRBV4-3 TGCGCCAGCAGCCCCGGGGGCTCTTGGACTAGCGGGGAGACCCAGTACTTC CASSPGGSWTSGETQYF
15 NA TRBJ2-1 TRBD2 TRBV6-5 TGTGCCAGCAGAACACTAGCGGGGGCTCGAAATGAGCAGTTCTTC CASRTLAGARNEQFF
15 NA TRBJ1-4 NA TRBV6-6 TGTGCCAGCAGACACTACAGGGAGTCTAATGAAAAACTGTTTTTT CASRHYRESNEKLFF
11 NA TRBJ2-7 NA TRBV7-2 TGTGCCAGCAGCCCTCCCTACGAGCAGTACTTC CASSPPYEQYF
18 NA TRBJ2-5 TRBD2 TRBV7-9 TGTGCCAGCAGCTCCCCCAAAGTGCGGGGGGACCTCCAGGAGACCCAGTACTTC CASSSPKVRGDLQETQYF
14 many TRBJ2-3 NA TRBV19 TGTGCCAGTACCCCTCGGGTTAGCACAGATACGCAGTATTTT CASTPRVSTDTQYF
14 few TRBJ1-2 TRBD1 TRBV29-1 TGCAGCGTTGAACTGGCAGGGGGCCACTATGGCTACACCTTC CSVELAGGHYGYTF
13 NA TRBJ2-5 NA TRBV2 TGTGCCAGCAGTGACGAAAAGCGGGAGACCCAGTACTTC CASSDEKRETQYF
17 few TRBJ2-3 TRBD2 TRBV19 TGTGCCAGTAGTATTACGTCTAGCGGGGGAAGGACAGATACGCAGTATTTT CASSITSSGGRTDTQYF
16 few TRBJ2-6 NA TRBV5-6 TGTGCCAGCAGCTTAACCTCTACATCGGGGGCCAACGTCCTGACTTTC CASSLTSTSGANVLTF
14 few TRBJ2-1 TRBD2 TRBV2 TGTGCCAGCAGTGGGGGCACTAGCGGGGGAAGAGGGTTCTTC CASSGGTSGGRGFF
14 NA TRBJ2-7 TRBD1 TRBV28 TGTGCCAGCAGTCCAACAGGGGAATCCCACGAGCAGTACTTC CASSPTGESHEQYF
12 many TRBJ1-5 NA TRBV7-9 TGTGCCAGCAGCTTATTAAGTCAGCCCCAGCATTTT CASSLLSQPQHF
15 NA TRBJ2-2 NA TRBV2 TGTGCCAGCAGTGCTGAACAAGCGAACACCGGGGAGCTGTTTTTT CASSAEQANTGELFF
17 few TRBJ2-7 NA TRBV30 TGTGCCTGGAGTGGAAGAGCTAGGGGGGTAGAGTCGTACGAGCAGTACTTC CAWSGRARGVESYEQYF
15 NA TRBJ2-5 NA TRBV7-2 TGTGCCAGCAGCTTAAGTTTAGGGTTGGCAGAGACCCAGTACTTC CASSLSLGLAETQYF
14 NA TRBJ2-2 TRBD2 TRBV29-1 TGCAGCGTTGGAATAGCGGGGGTCACCGGGGAGCTGTTTTTT CSVGIAGVTGELFF
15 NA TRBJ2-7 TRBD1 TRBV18 TGTGCCAGCTCACTGGGACAGGGGAATTCCTACGAGCAGTACTTC CASSLGQGNSYEQYF
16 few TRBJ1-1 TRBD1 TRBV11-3 TGTGCCAGCAGCCCGACGGGACAGACAATGAACACTGAAGCTTTCTTT CASSPTGQTMNTEAFF
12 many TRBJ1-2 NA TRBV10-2 TGCGCCAGCGGGGAGGCTAACTATGGCTACACCTTC CASGEANYGYTF
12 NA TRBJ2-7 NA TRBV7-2 TGTGCCAGCAGCCCAGGGGGGTACGAGCAGTACTTC CASSPGGYEQYF
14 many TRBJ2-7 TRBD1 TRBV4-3 TGCGCCAGCAGATCAGACAGGGGGTCTTACGAGCAGTACTTC CASRSDRGSYEQYF
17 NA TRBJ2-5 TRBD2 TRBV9 TGTGCCAGCAGCCCGGGACTAGCGGGGGGAGGGCAAGAGACCCAGTACTTC CASSPGLAGGGQETQYF
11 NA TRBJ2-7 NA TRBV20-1 TGCAGTGCTAGAGACATAGTTGAGCAGTACTTC CSARDIVEQYF
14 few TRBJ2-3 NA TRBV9 TGTGCCAGCAGTTTAGGCCTGACAGCAGATACGCAGTATTTT CASSLGLTADTQYF
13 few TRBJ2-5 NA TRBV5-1 TGCGCCAGCAGCTCGGGACTGCAAGAGACCCAGTACTTC CASSSGLQETQYF
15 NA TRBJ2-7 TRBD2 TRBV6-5 TGTGCCAGCAGCCAGACTAGCGGGGGAAGTTACGAGCAGTACTTC CASSQTSGGSYEQYF
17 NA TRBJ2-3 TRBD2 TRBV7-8 TGTGCCAGCAGCTTAGGGGTAGCGGGGGGTCGCACAGATACGCAGTATTTT CASSLGVAGGRTDTQYF
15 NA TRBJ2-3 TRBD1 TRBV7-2 TGTGCCAGCAGACGGACAGGGGGCCTCACAGATACGCAGTATTTT CASRRTGGLTDTQYF
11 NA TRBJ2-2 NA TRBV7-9 TGTGCCAGCAGCACACAAGGGGAGCTGTTTTTT CASSTQGELFF
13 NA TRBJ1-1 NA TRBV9 TGTGCCAGCAGCGTAGACGGGAACACTGAAGCTTTCTTT CASSVDGNTEAFF
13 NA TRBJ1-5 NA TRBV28 TGTGCCAGCAACCGTGAGGCGGCGCAGCCCCAGCATTTT CASNREAAQPQHF
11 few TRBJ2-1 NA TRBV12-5 TGTGCTAGTGGTTTGTTCAATGAGCAGTTCTTC CASGLFNEQFF
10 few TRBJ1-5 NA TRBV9 TGTGCCAGCAGCGTAGGGCCCCAGCATTTT CASSVGPQHF
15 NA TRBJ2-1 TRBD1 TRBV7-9 TGTGCCAGCAGCATACCGGGACAGGGTAGGGATGAGCAGTTCTTC CASSIPGQGRDEQFF
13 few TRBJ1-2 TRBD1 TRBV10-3 TGTGCCATCAGTCAACAGGGGCCCTATGGCTACACCTTC CAISQQGPYGYTF
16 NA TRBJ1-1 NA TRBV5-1 TGCGCCAGCAGCATCCTACCGACAGATATGAACACTGAAGCTTTCTTT CASSILPTDMNTEAFF
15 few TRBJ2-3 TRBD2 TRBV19 TGTGCCAGTAGTTCAATTAGCGGGGGCACAGATACGCAGTATTTT CASSSISGGTDTQYF
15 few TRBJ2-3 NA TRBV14 TGTGCCAGCAGCCAAGAATGGGCGGACACAGATACGCAGTATTTT CASSQEWADTDTQYF
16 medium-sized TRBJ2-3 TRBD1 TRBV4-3 TGCGCCAGCAGCCAGGAGGACAGGGTCGCCGGAGATACGCAGTATTTT CASSQEDRVAGDTQYF
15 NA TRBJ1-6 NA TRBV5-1 TGCGCCAGCAGCTTGCAGGATTTGCTGGATTCACCCCTCCACTTT CASSLQDLLDSPLHF
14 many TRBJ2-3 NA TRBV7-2 TGTGCCAGCAAAAGGGGCCGGGAGACAGATACGCAGTATTTT CASKRGRETDTQYF
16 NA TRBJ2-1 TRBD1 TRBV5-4 TGTGCCAGCAGCCTCCCGGGACAGGGGGACTACAATGAGCAGTTCTTC CASSLPGQGDYNEQFF
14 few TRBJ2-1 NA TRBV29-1 TGCAGCGTTGTGGGGTACGGATCCTACAATGAGCAGTTCTTC CSVVGYGSYNEQFF
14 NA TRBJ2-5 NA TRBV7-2 TGTGCCAGCAGCTTAGAAACGGTCCAAGAGACCCAGTACTTC CASSLETVQETQYF
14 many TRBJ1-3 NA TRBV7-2 TGTGCCAGCAGCTCTCCCAGGGCTGGAAACACCATATATTTT CASSSPRAGNTIYF
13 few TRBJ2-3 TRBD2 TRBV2 TGTGCCAGCCAGCGGGGGGACTACAATACGCAGTATTTT CASQRGDYNTQYF
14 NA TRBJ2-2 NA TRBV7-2 TGTGCCAGCAGCTTACAGGGGAACACCGGGGAGCTGTTTTTT CASSLQGNTGELFF
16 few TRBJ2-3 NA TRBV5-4 TGTGCCAGCAGTTTAAAAAAAACCCGGGACACAGATACGCAGTATTTT CASSLKKTRDTDTQYF
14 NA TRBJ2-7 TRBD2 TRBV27 TGTGCCAGCACCCCTACTAGCGCCTCCTACGAGCAGTACTTC CASTPTSASYEQYF
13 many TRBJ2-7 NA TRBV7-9 TGTGCCAGCAGCGACCGGACAGCTTACGAGCAGTACTTC CASSDRTAYEQYF
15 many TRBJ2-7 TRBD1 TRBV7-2 TGTGCCAGCAGCGCCCCGGGACAGGGGGCTTTAAAGCAGTACTTC CASSAPGQGALKQYF
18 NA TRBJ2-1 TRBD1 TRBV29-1 TGCAGCGTTGAAGATCTGGTGCTACAGGGGGAAACTTTCAATGAGCAGTTCTTC CSVEDLVLQGETFNEQFF